This paragraph reports one T cell receptor beta chain. This sample is part of a study of technical replicates of blood from a few donors. The germline V gene has CDR1 GTSNPN and CDR2 SVGIG (reference sequence). V lost 2 bases and J lost 0, with 8 bases in between. There are 14 residues in the CDR3. Sequencing was performed with immunoSEQ multiplex PCR; in TCRdb, only in-frame clones are kept and a portion is missing. Of over 25,000 clones detected, about 92% appear once; the ten largest clones hold roughly 4%. The sequenced sample was PBMCs. The clonotype was recovered from a human donor in good health. Some clones in this sample may be carry-over from other donors' samples. The rearrangement uses TRBV30 and TRBJ1-3; D not certain. Here the CDR3 reads CAWSRRDSGNTIYF. The CDR3, as DNA: TGTGCCTGGAGTCGTCGGGACTCTGGAAACACCATATATTTT.